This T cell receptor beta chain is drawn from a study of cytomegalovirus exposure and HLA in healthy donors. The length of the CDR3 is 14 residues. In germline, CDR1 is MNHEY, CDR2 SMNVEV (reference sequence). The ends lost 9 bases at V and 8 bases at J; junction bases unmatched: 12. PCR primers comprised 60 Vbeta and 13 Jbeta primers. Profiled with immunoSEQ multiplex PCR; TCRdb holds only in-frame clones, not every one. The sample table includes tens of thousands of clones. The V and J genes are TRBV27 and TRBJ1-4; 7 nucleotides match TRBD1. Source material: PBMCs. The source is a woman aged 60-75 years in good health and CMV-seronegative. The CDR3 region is CASARRQGIEKLFF. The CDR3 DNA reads TGTGCCAGTGCGAGGAGACAGGGTATAGAAAAACTGTTTTTT.